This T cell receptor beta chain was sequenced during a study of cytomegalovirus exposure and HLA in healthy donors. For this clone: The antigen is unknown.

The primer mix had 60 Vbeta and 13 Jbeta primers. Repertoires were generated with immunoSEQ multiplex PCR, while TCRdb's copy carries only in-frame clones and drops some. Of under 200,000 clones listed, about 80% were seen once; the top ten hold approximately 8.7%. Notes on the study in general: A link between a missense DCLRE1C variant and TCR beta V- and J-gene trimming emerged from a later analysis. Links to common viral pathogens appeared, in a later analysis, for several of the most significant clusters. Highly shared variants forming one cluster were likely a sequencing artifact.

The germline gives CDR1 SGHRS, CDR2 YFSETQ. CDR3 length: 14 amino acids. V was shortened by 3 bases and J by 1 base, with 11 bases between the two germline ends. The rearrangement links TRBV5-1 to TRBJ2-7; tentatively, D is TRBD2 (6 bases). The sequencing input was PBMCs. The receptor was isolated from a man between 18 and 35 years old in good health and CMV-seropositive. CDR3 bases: TGCGCCAGCAGCTGGGGACTGGCTTCCTACGAGCAGTACTTC. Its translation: CASSWGLASYEQYF.